This TCR beta chain was found in a study of blood T cell repertoires in COVID-19. Study-level information: Material from acute and convalescent COVID-19 was sourced from the United States, Italy and Spain. T cells, B-cell-depleted T cells, or PBMCs supplied cDNA or gDNA.

The CDR3 sequence is 15 residues long. Trimming took 0 bases from V and 7 from J, leaving 13 bases between them. Germline CDR1 is SGDLS and CDR2 is YYNGEE. Authors' methods: Estimation of nucleated cell counts was performed using reference gene primer amplification. Sequencing was performed with immunoSEQ multiplex PCR; in TCRdb, only in-frame clones are kept and a portion is missing. Clone size and V and J calls were adopted from that table, with D and trimming inferred from the DNA. The profile shows roughly 30,000 clones, about 70% of them singletons. The sequencing input was peripheral blood. The clonotype comes from a human donor in a cohort sampled during active COVID-19. The chain links TRBV9 to TRBJ1-4; D may be TRBD1 (6 bases). This CDR3 reads CASSVGWGPREKLFF. The CDR3 DNA follows: TGTGCCAGCAGCGTAGGATGGGGGCCACGTGAAAAACTGTTTTTT.